Described below is a single T cell receptor (beta chain) sequence and its context. Repertoires were generated with immunoSEQ multiplex PCR, while TCRdb's copy carries only in-frame clones and drops some. The table records about 100,000 clones, 96% of them present only once. This specimen belongs to a study of technical replicates of blood from four donors. V was clipped by 3 bases and J by 0 bases; unmatched bases: 8. The CDR3 contains 17 residues. In germline, CDR1 is SGHNT, CDR2 YYREEE (reference sequence). The sequence was collected from a human donor in good health. The chain is built from TRBV5-4 and TRBJ2-7; the match to TRBD2 covers 11 bases. The sample comprised T cells isolated from PBMCs. This chain's CDR3 is CASSWGLADHTSYEQYF. CDR3 DNA: TGTGCCAGCAGCTGGGGACTAGCGGATCACACCTCCTACGAGCAGTACTTC.